Presented here are 10 T cell receptor beta chains from one specimen sequenced in a study of T-cell memory formation after mild COVID-19. TCRdb redid the calling of the 5' RACE reads with MiXCR, one entry per CDR3 protein. The repertoire holds under 300,000 distinct CDR3 sequences, with around 8% as singletons. The sample comprised PBMCs or a T cell subset sorted from them (not recorded which). The origin of the receptors is a man aged 18 to 29 who had mild COVID-19 (a few samples of this study predate the infection). Cell type and time point are not known.

V usage is TRBV7-9 and J usage is TRBJ1-2; TRBD1 is a possible D gene (5 bases). CDR3 length: 15 amino acids. V lost 5 bases and J lost 3, with 16 bases in between. From germline, CDR1 is SEHNR and CDR2 FQNEAQ (reference sequence). Written as DNA, the CDR3 is TGTGCCAGCAGCGGCCTACGGGGCGCGGACTATGGCTACACCTTC. As protein: CASSGLRGADYGYTF. The full variable domain, its missing parts supplied by reference TRBV7-9 and TRBJ1-2, is DTGVSQNPRHKITKRGQNVTFRCDPISEHNRLYWYRQTLGQGPEFLTYFQNEAQLEKSRLLSDRFSAERPKGSFSTLEIQRTEQGDSAMYLCASSGLRGADYGYTFGSGTRLTVV.

This chain joins TRBV28 and TRBJ2-5, with 8 positions matching TRBD2. Germline assignment: CDR1 MDHEN and CDR2 SYDVKM. The CDR3 totals 17 residues. Unmatched junction bases numbered 15, after V lost 5 bases and J lost 4 bases. For the CDR3, the DNA is TGTGCCAGCAGTCCCGAAGGGACTAGAAGGAGGCGAGAGACCCAGTACTTC. As protein: CASSPEGTRRRRETQYF.

This clonotype has ten or more counts. The V gene is TRBV12-3 or TRBV12-4, the J gene TRBJ1-1; TRBD1 aligns across 8 bases. The CDR3 contains 15 residues. The V and J ends lost 6 bases and 3 bases, in that order; junction bases with no gene match: 9. The CDR3 DNA reads as TGTGCCAGCAGCAATGAACAGGGGGGACACACTGAAGCTTTCTTT. It yields the protein CASSNEQGGHTEAFF.

This clonotype was detected a few times. The chain is built from TRBV4-1 and TRBJ1-5; D uncertain. Trimming took 1 base from V and 2 from J, leaving 15 bases between them. The CDR3 has 17 residues. Germline V lookup: CDR1 MGHRA, CDR2 YSYEKL. This CDR3 reads CASSQVAKLDGNQPQHF. CDR3 coding DNA: TGCGCCAGCAGCCAAGTAGCCAAACTGGATGGCAATCAGCCCCAGCATTTT.

In this sample, this clonotype turned up many times. The chain combines TRBV5-1 with TRBJ2-1; TRBD2 might be the D (5 bases). With 5 bases removed from V and 6 bases from J, the gap between germline ends came to 6 bases. The germline V gene has CDR1 SGHRS and CDR2 YFSETQ. This CDR3 spans 11 amino acids. DNA of the CDR3: TGCGCCAGCAGAACTAGCAATGAGCAGTTCTTC. Its translation: CASRTSNEQFF.

This clonotype has a handful of counts. The chain uses TRBV29-1 and TRBJ2-1; D not resolved. V dropped 0 bases and J dropped 5 bases, with 11 bases sitting between them. CDR1 SQVTM and CDR2 ANQGSEA come from the germline V gene. There are 14 residues in the CDR3. The CDR3 nucleotides read TGCAGCGTTGAAGATAGGTCCAGAGACAATGAGCAGTTCTTC. Encoded protein: CSVEDRSRDNEQFF.

The CDR3: CSASSGTSGRYNEQFF. Written as DNA, the CDR3 is TGCAGTGCTAGTAGCGGGACTAGCGGGAGGTACAATGAGCAGTTCTTC. The gene calls are TRBV20-1 and TRBJ2-1, with 15 nucleotides matching TRBD2. Germline loops: CDR1 DFQATT, CDR2 SNEGSKA (reference sequence). This CDR3 has 16 amino acids. V was pared by 3 bases and J by 4 bases, with 4 bases of the junction left unmatched.

This clonotype was detected ten times or more. J is TRBJ2-2 and V is TRBV5-1, with D tentatively TRBD1 (5 bases). With 3 bases removed from V and 0 bases from J, the gap between germline ends came to 6 bases. Germline CDR1 SGHRS, CDR2 YFSETQ. The CDR3 runs to 14 residues. CDR3 sequence reads: CASSSDTNTGELFF. In nucleotides, the CDR3 is TGCGCCAGCAGCTCGGACACGAACACCGGGGAGCTGTTTTTT.

This clonotype was detected ten times or more. The V call is TRBV5-1, the J call TRBJ2-3; D uncertain. Between the trimmed V and J ends, which lost 6 bases and 1 base, there was a span of 15 bases. CDR1 is SGHRS, CDR2 YFSETQ, per germline. The CDR3 extends over 15 amino acids. CDR3 DNA: TGCGCCAGCAATCGAGTCGAATTGGGCACAGATACGCAGTATTTT. Protein product: CASNRVELGTDTQYF.

This clonotype turned up a few times. This rearrangement joins TRBV24-1 to TRBJ2-5; 10 nucleotides align to TRBD2. Germline V gene data show CDR1 as KGHDR and CDR2 as SFDVKD. CDR3 length: 13 residues. Trimming cost V 6 bases and J 5 bases; bases outside gene matches: 2. In DNA, the CDR3 is TGTGCCACCAGTCTAGCGGGGGCGGAGACCCAGTACTTC. The encoded protein is CATSLAGAETQYF.